This section outlines one T cell receptor beta chain sequence together with its context. This record belongs to a study of cytomegalovirus exposure and HLA in healthy donors. PCR involved 60 Vbeta and 13 Jbeta primers. Sequenced by immunoSEQ multiplex PCR; TCRdb stores in-frame clones only, minus some. In the table there are some 50,000 clones, about two thirds of which are singletons. Trimming removed 3 bases from V and 7 bases from J; junction bases left unmatched: 7. CDR3 size: 14 residues. CDR1 MNHNY and CDR2 SVGAGI come from the germline V gene (reference sequence). The chain links TRBV6-6 to TRBJ1-2; TRBD1 agrees at 8 bases. Sequencing input: PBMCs. The sequence was collected from a woman in her forties or fifties in good health and CMV-seropositive. CDR3 nucleotides: TGTGCCAGCAGTTATTCTGCCAGGGGGCCTGGCTACACCTTC. Translation gives CASSYSARGPGYTF.